Listed below are T cell receptor beta chains from one sample, sequenced in a study of T-cell reconstitution after alpha-beta-depleted transplantation in children. Each CDR3 protein gets one entry after TCRdb re-called the PCR reads with MiXCR. This sample yields about 350,000 distinct CDR3 sequences, of which about 14% are seen a single time; around 4.5% belongs to the top ten. The specimen comprised PBMCs, sampled from the stem cell graft. The receptor set was obtained from a human donor who donated a stem cell graft to a child with Fanconi anemia. The CDR3 runs from the conserved cysteine through the conserved F or W. The D gene is left open where the match is weak. Expanded clones are given a class, and other clones once, few, many or no size at all.

TRBD1 | few | TRBJ2-7 | TRBV7-8 | CASSLWDRADYEQYF | TGTGCCAGCAGCTTGTGGGACAGGGCGGATTACGAGCAGTACTTC
NA | many | TRBJ2-7 | TRBV5-1 | CASTEGGLSYEQYF | TGCGCCAGCACAGAAGGGGGACTCTCCTACGAGCAGTACTTC
NA | few | TRBJ1-4 | TRBV5-1 | CASRRPMGEKLFF | TGCGCCAGCAGGCGGCCAATGGGGGAAAAACTGTTTTTT
NA | NA | TRBJ1-2 | TRBV5-6 | CASSFGKNYGYTF | TGTGCCAGCAGCTTCGGGAAGAACTATGGCTACACCTTC
TRBD1 | few | TRBJ1-2 | TRBV29-1 | CSARQGANYGYTF | TGCAGCGCACGACAGGGGGCTAACTATGGCTACACCTTC
NA | few | TRBJ2-2 | TRBV7-6 | CASSVELPSNTGELFF | TGTGCCAGCAGCGTAGAATTGCCTTCGAACACCGGGGAGCTGTTTTTT
NA | NA | TRBJ1-5 | TRBV19 | CASRSLKASNQPQHF | TGTGCCAGTAGATCGTTAAAGGCGAGCAATCAGCCCCAGCATTTT
TRBD1 | many | TRBJ1-1 | TRBV20-1 | CSAITGAEMAFF | TGCAGTGCTATAACAGGGGCCGAGATGGCTTTCTTT
NA | NA | TRBJ1-2 | TRBV4-3 | CASSQASSSGLYGYTF | TGCGCCAGCAGCCAAGCTTCCTCTTCCGGGCTCTATGGCTACACCTTC
NA | NA | TRBJ2-7 | TRBV30 | CAWSVPPQFYEQYF | TGTGCCTGGAGTGTACCCCCTCAATTCTACGAGCAGTACTTC
NA | NA | TRBJ1-1 | TRBV3-1 | CASSRYENTEAFF | TGTGCCAGCAGCCGCTATGAGAACACTGAAGCTTTCTTT
NA | NA | TRBJ1-2 | TRBV12-3/TRBV12-4 | CASSFPEQGATF | TGTGCCAGCAGTTTCCCCGAACAGGGTGCGACCTTC
NA | few | TRBJ1-3 | TRBV15 | CATSRVQGKSGNTIYF | TGTGCCACCAGCAGAGTTCAGGGAAAATCTGGAAACACCATATATTTT
NA | few | TRBJ1-2 | TRBV7-2 | CASSRQSYGYTF | TGTGCCAGCAGCCGCCAGTCCTATGGCTACACCTTC
NA | NA | TRBJ2-2 | TRBV12-3/TRBV12-4 | CASSLRTEARNTGELFF | TGTGCCAGCAGTTTGAGGACAGAGGCAAGGAACACCGGGGAGCTGTTTTTT
NA | NA | TRBJ2-2 | TRBV9 | CASSVVGPPNTGELFF | TGTGCCAGCAGCGTAGTGGGTCCTCCCAACACCGGGGAGCTGTTTTTT
NA | few | TRBJ1-2 | TRBV2 | CASSEFGRGYGYTF | TGTGCCAGCAGTGAATTCGGCAGAGGATATGGCTACACCTTC
TRBD1 | few | TRBJ2-2 | TRBV5-4 | CASSVDRVSYGELFF | TGTGCCAGCAGCGTGGACAGGGTTTCTTACGGGGAGCTGTTTTTT
TRBD1 | NA | TRBJ1-2 | TRBV7-9 | CASSSRTGSNYGYTF | TGTGCCAGCAGCTCGAGGACAGGGTCCAACTATGGCTACACCTTC
TRBD1 | many | TRBJ1-5 | TRBV7-9 | CASSFGQGHNQPQHF | TGTGCCAGCAGCTTCGGACAGGGCCACAATCAGCCCCAGCATTTT
NA | many | TRBJ1-1 | TRBV11-2 | CASTEGPMNTEAFF | TGTGCCAGCACCGAAGGTCCCATGAACACTGAAGCTTTCTTT
NA | NA | TRBJ1-5 | TRBV5-5 | CASSFQDGTNQPQHF | TGTGCCAGCAGCTTCCAGGACGGAACGAATCAGCCCCAGCATTTT
NA | NA | TRBJ2-7 | TRBV5-4 | CASSLRSGGVSYEQYF | TGTGCCAGCAGCTTGCGTTCTGGAGGGGTCTCCTACGAGCAGTACTTC
TRBD1 | many | TRBJ1-1 | TRBV5-1 | CASSLDSGGNEAFF | TGCGCCAGCAGCTTGGATTCAGGGGGCAATGAAGCTTTCTTT
NA | few | TRBJ2-1 | TRBV7-8 | CASSLVGGVSSYNEQFF | TGTGCCAGCAGCTTAGTTGGCGGGGTGAGCTCCTACAATGAGCAGTTCTTC
TRBD2 | many | TRBJ2-1 | TRBV7-2 | CASSFSGGAGGEQFF | TGTGCCAGCAGCTTTAGCGGGGGGGCAGGGGGTGAGCAGTTCTTC
NA | NA | TRBJ2-3 | TRBV25-1 | CASSESQTPQYF | TGTGCCAGCAGTGAATCTCAAACTCCGCAGTATTTT
NA | many | TRBJ1-1 | TRBV5-1 | CASSRGLGTEAFF | TGCGCCAGCAGCCGAGGTTTGGGCACTGAAGCTTTCTTT
NA | many | TRBJ1-1 | TRBV20-1 | CSARRRNTEEAFF | TGCAGTGCTAGACGGAGGAATACAGAGGAAGCTTTCTTT
NA | many | TRBJ2-3 | TRBV7-6 | CASSLGGGGADTQYF | TGTGCCAGCAGCTTAGGCGGCGGGGGCGCAGATACGCAGTATTTT
TRBD1 | few | TRBJ1-1 | TRBV12-3/TRBV12-4 | CASSFNRGGAFF | TGTGCCAGCAGTTTCAACAGGGGGGGAGCTTTCTTT
NA | many | TRBJ2-1 | TRBV5-1 | CASSLGAARNEQFF | TGCGCCAGCAGCTTGGGTGCCGCTAGGAATGAGCAGTTCTTC
NA | many | TRBJ2-1 | TRBV19 | CASSVDSQGSHEQFF | TGTGCCAGTAGTGTGGACAGTCAAGGAAGCCATGAGCAGTTCTTC